These 13 T cell receptor beta chains were all obtained from the same sample, sequenced in a study of blood T cells in healthy people across ages. A sample-barcoded 5' primer and a J-beta primer mix were used in a second PCR of about 7 to 11 cycles. TCRdb recomputed calls from the 5' RACE reads with MiXCR, one row per CDR3 protein. The sample carries 800,000 to 950,000 distinct CDR3 sequences, around 34% recorded once. The specimen was blood. These receptors all stem from a man younger than 30 in good health.

This chain joins TRBV10-3 and TRBJ1-3; no reliable D call. The CDR3 sequence is 15 residues long. V was clipped by 6 bases and J by 0 bases, with 12 bases between them. Germline lookup yields CDR1 ENHRY and CDR2 SYGVKD. DNA of the CDR3: TGTGCCATCAGGACGACGGGGAGCTCTGGAAACACCATATATTTT. Amino acid sequence: CAIRTTGSSGNTIYF.

On this clonotype: This clone may be a read error of a much larger clone one base away. The chain uses TRBV20-1 and TRBJ1-2; 11 positions match TRBD1. The CDR3 loop spans 13 amino acids. The germline V gene has CDR1 DFQATT and CDR2 SNEGSKA (reference sequence). CDR3 in DNA: TGCAGTGCGACGGGACAGGGGGACTATGGCTACATCTTC. This codes for CSATGQGDYGYIF.

This clonotype appeared many times. V gene TRBV15 combines with J gene TRBJ2-7, with D tentatively TRBD1 (6 bases). CDR1 is LNHNV and CDR2 is YYDKDF in the germline V gene (reference sequence). There are 15 residues in the CDR3. V lost 2 bases and J 3 bases, leaving 14 bases between the germline ends. The CDR3 loop reads CATSRIRIQGYEQYF. CDR3 coding DNA: TGTGCCACCAGCAGAATCCGAATACAGGGCTACGAGCAGTACTTC.

Details on this clonotype: Possible read error: a much larger clone is one base away. The gene calls are TRBV7-9 and TRBJ2-1, with a possible D match to TRBD1 (8 bases). The CDR3 consists of 14 residues. CDR1 is SEHNR, CDR2 FQNEAQ, per germline (reference sequence). V lost 7 bases and J 7 bases, leaving 17 bases between the germline ends. The CDR3 nucleotides read TGTGCCAGCAACTTTGGACAGGGAGGGAATGAGCAGTTCTTC. Its translation: CASNFGQGGNEQFF. Looking up the rest from reference TRBV7-9 and TRBJ2-1 gives the full variable domain: DTGVSQNPRHKITKRGQNVTFRCDPISEHNRLYWYRQTLGQGPEFLTYFQNEAQLEKSRLLSDRFSAERPKGSFSTLEIQRTEQGDSAMYLCASNFGQGGNEQFFGPGTRLTVL.

The gene calls are TRBV9 and TRBJ2-1; 7 positions agree with TRBD2. CDR3 size: 17 residues. V dropped 0 bases and J dropped 5; count of bases not matched to a gene: 11. The germline V gene encodes CDR1 SGDLS and CDR2 YYNGEE. In DNA form, the CDR3 reads TGTGCCAGCAGCGTAGATTGGAGCGGGGCCGGAGACAATGAGCAGTTCTTC. This codes for CASSVDWSGAGDNEQFF.

This clonotype was counted ten times or more. The rearrangement uses TRBV5-1 and TRBJ1-1, with D possibly matching TRBD1 (6 bases). Trimming cost V 4 bases and J 0 bases, with 13 bases left between them. The CDR3 extends over 15 amino acids. CDR1 is SGHRS, CDR2 YFSETQ, per germline. The CDR3 loop is CASSLDGTLNTEAFF. CDR3 in DNA: TGCGCCAGCAGCCTTGACGGGACATTGAACACTGAAGCTTTCTTT. The variable domain in full, with the rest retrieved from reference TRBV5-1 and TRBJ1-1, is KAGVTQTPRYLIKTRGQQVTLSCSPISGHRSVSWYQQTPGQGLQFLFEYFSETQRNKGNFPGRFSGRQFSNSRSEMNVSTLELGDSALYLCASSLDGTLNTEAFFGQGTRLTVV.

Many counts were recorded for this clonotype. The V gene is TRBV12-3 or TRBV12-4, the J gene TRBJ2-3; perhaps TRBD1 as D (6 bases). The V end lost 5 bases, the J end lost 6 bases, and 21 bases lay between the germline ends. This CDR3 spans 16 amino acids. In DNA form, the CDR3 reads TGTGCCAGCAGTCCCGACAGGTGGGGCCAGGGGGATACGCAGTATTTT. Protein: CASSPDRWGQGDTQYF.

This chain uses TRBV5-1 with TRBJ1-2; D gene unclear. The V gene lost 6 bases and the J gene lost 0 bases, with 9 bases spanning the gap. The CDR3 has 13 residues. Germline CDR1 is SGHRS and CDR2 is YFSETQ. CDR3 nucleotides: TGCGCCAGCAAAGGGAATTCTAACTATGGCTACACCTTC. Translated, it gives CASKGNSNYGYTF.

The count of this clonotype is one. The V call is TRBV10-3, the J call TRBJ2-5, with TRBD1 matching 8 bases. The CDR3 is 17 amino acids. Germline V lookup: CDR1 ENHRY, CDR2 SYGVKD. With 4 bases clipped from V and 11 bases from J, the junction kept 21 bases outside the gene matches. The CDR3 region is CAISGPRTGGGNNEQYF. The CDR3 DNA follows: TGTGCCATCAGTGGCCCCCGAACAGGGGGTGGGAACAATGAGCAGTACTTC.

This clonotype was seen repeatedly, ten times or more. The gene calls are TRBV20-1 and TRBJ1-2; TRBD1 might be the D (6 bases). Germline values: CDR1 DFQATT, CDR2 SNEGSKA (reference sequence). The CDR3 covers 11 residues. V lost 7 bases and J 4 bases, leaving 10 bases between the germline ends. The CDR3 region is CSVRTVYGYTF. Here the CDR3 DNA reads TGCAGTGTTAGGACAGTCTATGGCTACACCTTC.

The chain carries TRBV11-2 and TRBJ2-7, with 10 bases identical to TRBD2. CDR3 size: 16 residues. Germline-derived CDR1 and CDR2 are SGHAT and FQNNGV. V lost 6 bases and J lost 7; bases outside the gene matches: 15. The CDR3 here is CASSLFGLAGVNEQYF. For the CDR3, the DNA is TGTGCCAGCAGTTTGTTCGGGCTAGCGGGGGTTAATGAGCAGTACTTC.

The chain is built from TRBV27 and TRBJ1-1; D is unclear. Germline-derived CDR1 and CDR2 are MNHEY and SMNVEV (reference sequence). V was shortened by 4 bases and J by 8 bases, with 14 bases between the two germline ends. The CDR3 extends over 13 amino acids. In DNA form, the CDR3 reads TGTGCCAGCAGTTCCCCCACGGGTCAAGAAGCTTTCTTT. This encodes CASSSPTGQEAFF.

The sample holds a few counts of this clonotype. The chain links TRBV6-6 to TRBJ1-4; unclear D gene. Per the germline V gene, CDR1 is MNHNY and CDR2 is SVGAGI (reference sequence). Between the trimmed V and J ends, which lost 2 bases and 7 bases, there was a span of 11 bases. The CDR3 runs to 14 residues. Written as DNA, the CDR3 is TGTGCCAGCAGTTACGAGGGTCTTCGTGAAAAACTGTTTTTT. Translated: CASSYEGLREKLFF.